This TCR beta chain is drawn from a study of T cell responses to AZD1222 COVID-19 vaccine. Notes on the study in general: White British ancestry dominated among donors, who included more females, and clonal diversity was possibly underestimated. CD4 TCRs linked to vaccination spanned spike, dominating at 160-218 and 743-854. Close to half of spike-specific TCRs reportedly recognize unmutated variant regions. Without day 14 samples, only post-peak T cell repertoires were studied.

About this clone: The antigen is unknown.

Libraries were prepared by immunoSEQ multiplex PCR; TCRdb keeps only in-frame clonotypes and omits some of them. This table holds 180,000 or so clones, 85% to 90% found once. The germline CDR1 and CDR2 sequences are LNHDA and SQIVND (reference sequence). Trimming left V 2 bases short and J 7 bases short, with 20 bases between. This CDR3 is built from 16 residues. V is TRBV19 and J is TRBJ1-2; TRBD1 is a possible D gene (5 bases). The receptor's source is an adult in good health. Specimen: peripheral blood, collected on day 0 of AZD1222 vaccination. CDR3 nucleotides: TGTGCCAGTAGTATATTCTCCGGGACGGCGATAAGTGGCTACACCTTC. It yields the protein CASSIFSGTAISGYTF.